These T cell receptor beta chains were read from a single sample in a study of blood T cell repertoires in COVID-19. Produced via immunoSEQ multiplex PCR; TCRdb's table is partial and in-frame only. Seen here are 150,000 to 200,000 clones, around 82% observed once, and the top ten hold 11%. The specimen was peripheral blood. These receptors all stem from a man in his fifties or sixties with active or convalescent COVID-19. Each CDR3 is given with its conserved first and last residue. A D gene is named only where the DNA matches it firmly. Expanded clones get a size class; other rows say once, few or many, or leave the size out.

NA,TRBJ2-5,TRBD1,TRBV10-3,CAIRTGRQETQYF,TGTGCCATCAGGACAGGGCGGCAAGAGACCCAGTACTTC
NA,TRBJ2-3,TRBD1,TRBV18,CASSPRTGRGTDTQYF,TGTGCCAGCTCTCCGAGGACAGGCCGTGGCACAGATACGCAGTATTTT
NA,TRBJ2-1,NA,TRBV4-1,CASSFREVDNEQFF,TGCGCCAGCAGTTTTAGGGAGGTGGACAATGAGCAGTTCTTC
NA,TRBJ1-4,NA,TRBV28,CASNQGPVTNEKLFF,TGTGCCAGCAACCAGGGGCCCGTAACTAATGAAAAACTGTTTTTT
NA,TRBJ1-4,NA,TRBV3-1/TRBV3-2,CASRLSRGRYEKLFF,TGTGCCAGCCGCCTCTCCCGGGGGAGGTATGAAAAACTGTTTTTT
NA,TRBJ2-3,NA,TRBV12-3/TRBV12-4,CASNRGASDTQYF,TGTGCCAGCAATCGGGGGGCGTCAGATACGCAGTATTTT
few,TRBJ2-7,TRBD2,TRBV27,CATRREDEQYF,TGTGCCACGAGGCGGGAGGACGAGCAGTACTTC
NA,TRBJ1-2,TRBD1,TRBV5-4,CASSRGQGVEGYTF,TGTGCCAGCAGCCGAGGACAGGGCGTCGAAGGCTACACCTTC
NA,TRBJ1-2,TRBD1,TRBV2,CASSASQGVGGYTF,TGTGCCAGCAGTGCCTCCCAGGGGGTCGGTGGCTACACCTTC
NA,TRBJ1-5,TRBD1,TRBV19,CASKPDRVGNQPQHF,TGTGCCAGTAAACCTGACAGGGTTGGAAATCAGCCCCAGCATTTT
NA,TRBJ2-2,NA,TRBV18,CASSPRQGSIGELFF,TGTGCCAGCTCACCACGGCAGGGGAGTATCGGGGAGCTGTTTTTT
NA,TRBJ1-2,TRBD1,TRBV3-1/TRBV3-2,CASSESPGTGGAGYGYTF,TGTGCCAGCAGCGAATCGCCCGGGACAGGGGGCGCAGGCTATGGCTACACCTTC
NA,TRBJ2-2,NA,TRBV3-1/TRBV3-2,CASTLKGPDTGELFF,TGTGCCAGCACCCTCAAGGGGCCGGACACCGGGGAGCTGTTTTTT
NA,TRBJ2-7,TRBD2,TRBV6-4,CASTGSGTNEQYF,TGTGCCAGCACTGGTAGCGGGACGAACGAGCAGTACTTC
NA,TRBJ2-3,TRBD1,TRBV24-1,CATSGDSGRTDTQYF,TGTGCCACCAGCGGGGACAGTGGACGCACAGATACGCAGTATTTT
NA,TRBJ1-1,NA,TRBV5-3,CARRQGTLWLGTEAFF,TGTGCCAGAAGGCAGGGGACCCTGTGGCTCGGCACTGAAGCTTTCTTT